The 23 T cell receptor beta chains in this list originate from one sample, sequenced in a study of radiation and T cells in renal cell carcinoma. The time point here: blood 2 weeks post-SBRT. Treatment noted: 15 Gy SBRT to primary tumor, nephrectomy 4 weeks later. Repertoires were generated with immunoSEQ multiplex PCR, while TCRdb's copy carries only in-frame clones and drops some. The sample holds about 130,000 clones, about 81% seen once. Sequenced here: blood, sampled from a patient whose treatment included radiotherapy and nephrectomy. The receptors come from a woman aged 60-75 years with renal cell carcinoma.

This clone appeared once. The CDR3 nucleotides read TGCGCCAGCAGCTTGAACGACAATGAGCAGTTCTTC. This sequence encodes CASSLNDNEQFF. J is TRBJ2-1 and V is TRBV5-1; D not certain. Germline loops: CDR1 SGHRS, CDR2 YFSETQ. V was trimmed by 1 base and J by 5 bases, leaving 4 bases between them. This CDR3 comprises 12 residues.

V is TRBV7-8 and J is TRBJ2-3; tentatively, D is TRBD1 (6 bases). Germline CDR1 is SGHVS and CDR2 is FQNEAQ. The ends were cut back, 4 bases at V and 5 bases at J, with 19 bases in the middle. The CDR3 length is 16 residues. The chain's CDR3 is CASSSWRVGARDTQYF. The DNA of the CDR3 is TGTGCCAGCAGCTCGTGGAGAGTGGGGGCGAGAGATACGCAGTATTTT.

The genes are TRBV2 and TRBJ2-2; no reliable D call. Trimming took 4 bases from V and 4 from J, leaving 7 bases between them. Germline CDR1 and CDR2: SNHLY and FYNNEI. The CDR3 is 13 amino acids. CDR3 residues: CASSVSRTGELFF. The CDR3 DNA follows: TGTGCCAGCAGTGTCTCTCGCACCGGGGAGCTGTTTTTT.

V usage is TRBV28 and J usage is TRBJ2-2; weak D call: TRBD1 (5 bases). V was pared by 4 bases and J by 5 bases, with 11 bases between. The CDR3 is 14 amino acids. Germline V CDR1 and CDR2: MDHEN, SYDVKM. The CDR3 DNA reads TGTGCCAGCAGTTCACCAGGGATTACCGGGGAGCTGTTTTTT. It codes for CASSSPGITGELFF.

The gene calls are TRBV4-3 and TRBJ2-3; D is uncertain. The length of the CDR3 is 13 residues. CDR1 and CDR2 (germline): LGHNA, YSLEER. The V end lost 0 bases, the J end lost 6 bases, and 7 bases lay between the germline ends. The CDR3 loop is CASSQEEFDTQYF. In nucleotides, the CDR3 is TGCGCCAGCAGCCAAGAAGAGTTCGATACGCAGTATTTT.

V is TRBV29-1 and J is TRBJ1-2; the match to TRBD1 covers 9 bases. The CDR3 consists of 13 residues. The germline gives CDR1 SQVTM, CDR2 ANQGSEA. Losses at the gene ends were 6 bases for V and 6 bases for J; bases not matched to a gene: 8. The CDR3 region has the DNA TGCAGCGTCGGACAGGGGATGGGAGATGGCTACACCTTC. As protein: CSVGQGMGDGYTF.

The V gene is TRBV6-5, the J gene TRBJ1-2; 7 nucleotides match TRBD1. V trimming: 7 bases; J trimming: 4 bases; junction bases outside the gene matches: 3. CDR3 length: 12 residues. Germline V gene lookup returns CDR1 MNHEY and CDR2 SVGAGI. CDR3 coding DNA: TGTGCCAGCACACAGGGGACCTATGGCTACACCTTC. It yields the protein CASTQGTYGYTF.

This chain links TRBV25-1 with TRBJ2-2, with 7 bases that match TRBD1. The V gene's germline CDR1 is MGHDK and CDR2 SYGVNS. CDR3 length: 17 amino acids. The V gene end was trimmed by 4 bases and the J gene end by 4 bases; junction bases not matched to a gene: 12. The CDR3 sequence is CASSARQGQQFTGELFF. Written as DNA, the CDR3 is TGTGCCAGCAGTGCGCGCCAGGGACAGCAGTTCACCGGGGAGCTGTTTTTT.

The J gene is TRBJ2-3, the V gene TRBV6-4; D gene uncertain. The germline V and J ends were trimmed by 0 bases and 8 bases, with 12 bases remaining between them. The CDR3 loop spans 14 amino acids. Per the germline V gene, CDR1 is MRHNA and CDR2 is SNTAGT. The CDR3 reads CASSDSLWGSTQYF. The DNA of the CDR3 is TGTGCCAGCAGTGACTCGTTGTGGGGTAGTACGCAGTATTTT.

CDR3 loop: CASSHIIAGSREYF. For the CDR3, the DNA is TGTGCCAGCAGCCACATTATAGCCGGGTCTCGGGAATACTTC. The gene calls are TRBV28 and TRBJ2-7; tentatively, D is TRBD2 (5 bases). This CDR3 contains 14 residues. CDR1 MDHEN and CDR2 SYDVKM come from the germline V gene. V was shortened by 6 bases and J by 13 bases, with 25 bases between the two germline ends.

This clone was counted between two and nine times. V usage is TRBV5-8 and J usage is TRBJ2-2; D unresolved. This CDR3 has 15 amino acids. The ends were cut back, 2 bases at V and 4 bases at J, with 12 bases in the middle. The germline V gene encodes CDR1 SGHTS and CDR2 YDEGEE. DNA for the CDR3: TGTGCCAGCAGCTTTCCACTCTCATTCACCGGGGAGCTGTTTTTT. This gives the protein CASSFPLSFTGELFF.

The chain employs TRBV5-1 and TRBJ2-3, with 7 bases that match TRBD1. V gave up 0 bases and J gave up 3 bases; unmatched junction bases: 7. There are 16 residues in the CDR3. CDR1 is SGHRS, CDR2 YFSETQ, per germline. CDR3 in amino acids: CASSLEGRGSTDTQYF. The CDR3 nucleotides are TGCGCCAGCAGCTTGGAAGGCAGGGGGTCTACAGATACGCAGTATTTT.

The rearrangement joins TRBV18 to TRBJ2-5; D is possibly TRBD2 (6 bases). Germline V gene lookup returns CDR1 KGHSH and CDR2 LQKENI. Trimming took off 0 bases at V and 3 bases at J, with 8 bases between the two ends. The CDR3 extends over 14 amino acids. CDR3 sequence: CASSPPGGKETQYF. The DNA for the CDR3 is TGTGCCAGCTCACCACCGGGCGGGAAAGAGACCCAGTACTTC.

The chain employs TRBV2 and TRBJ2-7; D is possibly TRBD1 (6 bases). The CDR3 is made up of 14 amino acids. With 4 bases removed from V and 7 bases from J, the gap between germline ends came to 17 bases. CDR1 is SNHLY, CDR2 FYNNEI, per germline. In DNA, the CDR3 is TGTGCCAGCAGTGTGGACAGATCGCGTAGGGAGCAGTACTTC. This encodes CASSVDRSRREQYF.

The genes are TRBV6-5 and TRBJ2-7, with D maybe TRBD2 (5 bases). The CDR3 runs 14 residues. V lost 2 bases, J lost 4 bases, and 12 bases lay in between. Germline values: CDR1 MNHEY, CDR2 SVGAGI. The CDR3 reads CASSYMEDSYEQYF. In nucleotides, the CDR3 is TGTGCCAGCAGTTACATGGAGGATTCGTACGAGCAGTACTTC.

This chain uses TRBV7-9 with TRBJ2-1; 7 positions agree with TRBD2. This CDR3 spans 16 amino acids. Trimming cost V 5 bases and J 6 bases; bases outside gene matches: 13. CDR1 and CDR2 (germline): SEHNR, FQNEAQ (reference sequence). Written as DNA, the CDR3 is TGTGCCAGCAGCCCCCAGGCGGGAGTAGTGAGCAATGAGCAGTTCTTC. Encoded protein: CASSPQAGVVSNEQFF.

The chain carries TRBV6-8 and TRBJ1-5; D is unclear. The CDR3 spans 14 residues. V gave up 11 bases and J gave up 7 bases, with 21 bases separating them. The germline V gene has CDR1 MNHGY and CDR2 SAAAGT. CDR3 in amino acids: CAPKRRARRQPQHF. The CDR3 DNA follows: TGTGCCCCCAAGAGGCGGGCGCGGAGACAGCCCCAGCATTTT.

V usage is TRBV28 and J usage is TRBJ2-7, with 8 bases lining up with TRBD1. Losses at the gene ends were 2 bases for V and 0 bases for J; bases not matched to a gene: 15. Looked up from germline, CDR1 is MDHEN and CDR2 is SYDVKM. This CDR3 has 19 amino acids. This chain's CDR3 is CASSLRPTGQGPSSYEQYF. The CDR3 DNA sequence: TGTGCCAGCAGTTTAAGGCCCACAGGACAGGGTCCCAGCTCCTACGAGCAGTACTTC.

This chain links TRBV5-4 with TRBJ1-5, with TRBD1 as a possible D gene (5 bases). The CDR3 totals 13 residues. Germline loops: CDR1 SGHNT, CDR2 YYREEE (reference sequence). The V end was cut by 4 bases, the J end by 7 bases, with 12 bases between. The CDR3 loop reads CASSNGGVQPQHF. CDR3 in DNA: TGTGCCAGCAGCAACGGAGGGGTCCAGCCCCAGCATTTT.

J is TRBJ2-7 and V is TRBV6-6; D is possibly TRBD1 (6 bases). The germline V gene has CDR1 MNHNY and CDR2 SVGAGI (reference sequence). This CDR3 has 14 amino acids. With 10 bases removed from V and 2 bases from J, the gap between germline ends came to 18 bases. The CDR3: CATRRSRDTYEQYF. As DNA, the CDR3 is TGTGCCACCAGACGGAGCAGGGACACCTACGAGCAGTACTTC.

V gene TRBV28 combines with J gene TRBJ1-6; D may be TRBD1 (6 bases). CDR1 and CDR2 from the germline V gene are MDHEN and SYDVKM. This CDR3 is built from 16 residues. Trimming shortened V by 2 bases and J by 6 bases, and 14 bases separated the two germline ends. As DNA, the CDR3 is TGTGCCAGCAGTTTACCCCGGACAGACCCTAATTCACCCCTCCACTTT. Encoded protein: CASSLPRTDPNSPLHF.

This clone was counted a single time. The CDR3 sequence: CASSPWGSRGLAGNTYEQYF. The CDR3 DNA is TGTGCCAGCAGTCCTTGGGGGTCTAGGGGACTAGCGGGGAACACCTACGAGCAGTACTTC. The chain combines TRBV5-4 with TRBJ2-7; 13 nucleotides match TRBD2. Germline V gene sequence: CDR1 SGHNT, CDR2 YYREEE (reference sequence). CDR3 length: 20 residues. V gave up 5 bases and J gave up 2 bases; unmatched junction bases: 19.

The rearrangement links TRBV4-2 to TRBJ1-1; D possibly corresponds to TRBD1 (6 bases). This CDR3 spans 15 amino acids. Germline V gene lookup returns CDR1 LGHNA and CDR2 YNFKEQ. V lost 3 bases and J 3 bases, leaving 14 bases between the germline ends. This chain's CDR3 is CASSQSNREHTEAFF. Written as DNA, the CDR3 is TGTGCCAGCAGCCAGTCCAACAGGGAGCACACTGAAGCTTTCTTT.